This T cell receptor (beta chain) was captured by sequencing in a study of T cells in Graves' hyperthyroidism and ophthalmopathy. Out of roughly 9.1 ml of fresh peripheral blood came the PBMCs. This clonotype was seen a few times. The antigen remains unidentified. Germline assignment: CDR1 SGHRS and CDR2 YFSETQ. Trimming stripped 4 bases from V and 2 bases from J, with 15 bases between. The CDR3 runs 16 residues. Study findings and constraints: Ophthalmopathy got predicted by the model a median roughly 6.1 months before its onset.

TCR beta CDR3 regions were amplified from RNA. A first-round RT-PCR of the TCR CDR3 used the HTBI primer set. From the multiplex PCR reads, TCRdb called clonotypes with MiXCR, one entry per CDR3 protein. The sample shows 600,000 to 800,000 distinct CDR3 sequences, about 35% of them seen only once. The sample was blood. The receptor was isolated from a woman aged 35 to 49 with Graves' hyperthyroidism. The J gene is TRBJ2-2, the V gene TRBV5-1; no clear D gene. The CDR3 DNA reads as TGCGCCAGCAGCGAGGCGGAAGCATTAAACACCGGGGAGCTGTTTTTT. Translation: CASSEAEALNTGELFF.